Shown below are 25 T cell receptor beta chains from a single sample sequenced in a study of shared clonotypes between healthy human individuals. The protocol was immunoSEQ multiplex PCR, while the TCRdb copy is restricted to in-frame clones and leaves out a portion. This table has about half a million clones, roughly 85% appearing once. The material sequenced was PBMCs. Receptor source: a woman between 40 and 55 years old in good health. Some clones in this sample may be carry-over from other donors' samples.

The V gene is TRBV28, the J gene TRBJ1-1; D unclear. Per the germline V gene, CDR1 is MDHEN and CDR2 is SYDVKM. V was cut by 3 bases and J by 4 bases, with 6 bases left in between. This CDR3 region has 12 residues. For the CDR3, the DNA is TGTGCCAGCAGTTTTTATCGCACTGAAGCTTTCTTT. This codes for CASSFYRTEAFF. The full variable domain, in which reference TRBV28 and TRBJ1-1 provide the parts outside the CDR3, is DVKVTQSSRYLVKRTGEKVFLECVQDMDHENMFWYRQDPGLGLRLIYFSYDVKMKEKGDIPEGYSVSREKKERFSLILESASTNQTSMYLCASSFYRTEAFFGQGTRLTVV.

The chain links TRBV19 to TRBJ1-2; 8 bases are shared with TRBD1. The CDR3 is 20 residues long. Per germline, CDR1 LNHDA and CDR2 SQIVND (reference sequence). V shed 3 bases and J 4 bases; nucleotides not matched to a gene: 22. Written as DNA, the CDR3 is TGTGCCAGTAGTATCCTCAATGCGGACAGGGCTTCCCTCCTACCCTATGGCTACACCTTC. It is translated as CASSILNADRASLLPYGYTF.

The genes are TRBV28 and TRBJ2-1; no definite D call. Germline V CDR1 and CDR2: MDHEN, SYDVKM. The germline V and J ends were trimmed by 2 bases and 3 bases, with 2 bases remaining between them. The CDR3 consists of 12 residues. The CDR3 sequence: CASSLRYNEQFF. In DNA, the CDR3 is TGTGCCAGCAGTTTACGCTACAATGAGCAGTTCTTC.

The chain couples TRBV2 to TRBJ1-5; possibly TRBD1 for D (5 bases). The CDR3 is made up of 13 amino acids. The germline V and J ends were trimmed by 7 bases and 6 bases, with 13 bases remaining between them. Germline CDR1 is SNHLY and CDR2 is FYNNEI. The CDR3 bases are TGTGCCAGCACGGGGGGTGTTGGTCAGCCCCAGCATTTT. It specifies CASTGGVGQPQHF.

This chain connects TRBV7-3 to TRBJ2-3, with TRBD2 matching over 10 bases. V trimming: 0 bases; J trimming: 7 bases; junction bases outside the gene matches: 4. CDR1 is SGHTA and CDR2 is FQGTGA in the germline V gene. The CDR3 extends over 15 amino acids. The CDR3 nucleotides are TGTGCCAGCAGCTTAACTGGGACTAGCGTTTATACGCAGTATTTT. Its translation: CASSLTGTSVYTQYF.

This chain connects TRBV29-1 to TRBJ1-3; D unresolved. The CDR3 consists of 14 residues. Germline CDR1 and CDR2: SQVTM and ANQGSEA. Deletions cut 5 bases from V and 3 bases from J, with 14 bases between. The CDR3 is CSVLSVVDGNTIYF. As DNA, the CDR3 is TGCAGCGTTTTGTCGGTGGTTGATGGAAACACCATATATTTT.

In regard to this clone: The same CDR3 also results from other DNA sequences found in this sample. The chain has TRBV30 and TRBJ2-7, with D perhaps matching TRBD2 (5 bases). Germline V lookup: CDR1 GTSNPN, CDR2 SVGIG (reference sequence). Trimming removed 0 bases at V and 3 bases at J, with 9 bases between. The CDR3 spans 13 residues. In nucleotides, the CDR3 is TGTGCCTGGAGTGTACGGGGTAGCTACGAGCAGTACTTC. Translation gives CAWSVRGSYEQYF.

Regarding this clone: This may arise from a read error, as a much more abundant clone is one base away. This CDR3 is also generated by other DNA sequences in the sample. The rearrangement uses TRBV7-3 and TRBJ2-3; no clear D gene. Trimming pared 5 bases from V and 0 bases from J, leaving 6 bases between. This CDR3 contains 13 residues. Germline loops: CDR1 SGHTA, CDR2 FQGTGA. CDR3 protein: CASSPGSTDTQYF. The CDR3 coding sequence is TGTGCCAGCAGCCCCGGGAGCACAGATACGCAGTATTTT.

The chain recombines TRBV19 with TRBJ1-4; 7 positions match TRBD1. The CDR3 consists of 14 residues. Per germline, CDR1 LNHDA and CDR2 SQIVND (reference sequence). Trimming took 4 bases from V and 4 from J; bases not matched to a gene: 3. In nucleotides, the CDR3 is TGTGCCAGTAGTAGGGGACAGCTTAATGAAAAACTGTTTTTT. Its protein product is CASSRGQLNEKLFF.

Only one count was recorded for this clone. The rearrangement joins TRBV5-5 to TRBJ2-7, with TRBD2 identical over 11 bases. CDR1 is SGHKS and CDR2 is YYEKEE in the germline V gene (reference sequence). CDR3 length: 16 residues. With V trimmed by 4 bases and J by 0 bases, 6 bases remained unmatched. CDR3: CASSPTTSGNSYEQYF. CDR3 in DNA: TGTGCCAGCAGCCCAACGACTAGCGGGAACTCCTACGAGCAGTACTTC. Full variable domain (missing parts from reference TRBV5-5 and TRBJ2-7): DAGVTQSPTHLIKTRGQQVTLRCSPISGHKSVSWYQQVLGQGPQFIFQYYEKEERGRGNFPDRFSARQFPNYSSELNVNALLLGDSALYLCASSPTTSGNSYEQYFGPGTRLTVT.

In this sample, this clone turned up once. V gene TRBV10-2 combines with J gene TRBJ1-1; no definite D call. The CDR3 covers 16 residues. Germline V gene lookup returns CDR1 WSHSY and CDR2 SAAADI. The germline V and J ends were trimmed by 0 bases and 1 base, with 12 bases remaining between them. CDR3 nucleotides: TGCGCCAGCAGTGAGTCTTTTTTAGTAGGGAACACTGAAGCTTTCTTT. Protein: CASSESFLVGNTEAFF.

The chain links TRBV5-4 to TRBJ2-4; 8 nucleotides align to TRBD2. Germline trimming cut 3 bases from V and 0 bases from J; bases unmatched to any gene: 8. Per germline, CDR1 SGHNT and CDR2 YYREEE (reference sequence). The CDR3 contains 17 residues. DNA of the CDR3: TGTGCCAGCAGCTCCCGGCCCAGCGGGGGAGCCAAAAACATTCAGTACTTC. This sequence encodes CASSSRPSGGAKNIQYF.

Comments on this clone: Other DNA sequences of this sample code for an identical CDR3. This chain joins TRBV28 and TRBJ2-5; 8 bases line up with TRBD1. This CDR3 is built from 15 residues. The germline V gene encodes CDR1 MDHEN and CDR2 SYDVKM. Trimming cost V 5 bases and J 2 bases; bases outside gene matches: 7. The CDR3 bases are TGTGCCAGCAGTCTCGGACAGGGATTACAAGAGACCCAGTACTTC. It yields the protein CASSLGQGLQETQYF.

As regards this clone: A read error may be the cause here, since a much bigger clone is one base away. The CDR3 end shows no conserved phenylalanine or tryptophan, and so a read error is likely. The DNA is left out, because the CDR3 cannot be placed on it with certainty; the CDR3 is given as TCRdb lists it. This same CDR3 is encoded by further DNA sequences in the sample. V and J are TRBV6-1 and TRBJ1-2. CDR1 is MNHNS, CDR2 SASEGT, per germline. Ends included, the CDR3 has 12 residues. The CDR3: CASSEAQRVFLL.

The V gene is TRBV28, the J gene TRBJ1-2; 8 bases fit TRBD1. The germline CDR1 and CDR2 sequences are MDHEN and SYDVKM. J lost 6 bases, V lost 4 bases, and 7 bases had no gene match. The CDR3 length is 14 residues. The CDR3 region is CASSSPGGWDGYTF. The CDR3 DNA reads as TGTGCCAGCAGTTCGCCAGGGGGCTGGGATGGCTACACCTTC.

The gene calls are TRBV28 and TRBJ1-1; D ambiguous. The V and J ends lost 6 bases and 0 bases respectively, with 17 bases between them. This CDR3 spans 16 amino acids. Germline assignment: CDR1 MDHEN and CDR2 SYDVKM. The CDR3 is CASSPFFGNMNTEAFF. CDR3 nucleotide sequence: TGTGCCAGCAGCCCATTTTTTGGAAACATGAACACTGAAGCTTTCTTT.

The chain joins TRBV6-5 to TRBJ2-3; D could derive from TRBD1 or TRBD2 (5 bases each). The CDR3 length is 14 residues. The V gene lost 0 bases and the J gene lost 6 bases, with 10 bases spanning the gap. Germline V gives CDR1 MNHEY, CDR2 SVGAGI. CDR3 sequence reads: CASSYSTGTDTQYF. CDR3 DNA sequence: TGTGCCAGCAGTTACTCGACTGGGACCGATACGCAGTATTTT.

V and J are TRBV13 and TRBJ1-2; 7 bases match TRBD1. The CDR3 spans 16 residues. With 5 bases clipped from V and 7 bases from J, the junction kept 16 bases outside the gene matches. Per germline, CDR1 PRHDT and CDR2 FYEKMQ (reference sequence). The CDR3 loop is CASSASRTGLRGGYTF. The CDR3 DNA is TGTGCCAGCAGCGCCAGCCGGACAGGCCTCCGGGGTGGCTACACCTTC.

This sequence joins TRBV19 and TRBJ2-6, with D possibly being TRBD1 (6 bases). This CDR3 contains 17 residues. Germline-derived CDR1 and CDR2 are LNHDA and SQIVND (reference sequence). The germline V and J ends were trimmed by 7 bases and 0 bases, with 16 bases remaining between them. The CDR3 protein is CASTRQVITSGANVLTF. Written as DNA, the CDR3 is TGTGCCAGTACACGACAGGTGATTACCTCTGGGGCCAACGTCCTGACTTTC.

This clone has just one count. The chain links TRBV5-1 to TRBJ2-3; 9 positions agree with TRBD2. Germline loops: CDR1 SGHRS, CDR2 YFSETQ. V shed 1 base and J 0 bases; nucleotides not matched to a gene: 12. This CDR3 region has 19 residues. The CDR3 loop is CASSLNSGSWGSSTDTQYF. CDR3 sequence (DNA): TGCGCCAGCAGCTTGAATAGCGGGAGTTGGGGATCTAGCACAGATACGCAGTATTTT. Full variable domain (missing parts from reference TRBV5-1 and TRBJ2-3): KAGVTQTPRYLIKTRGQQVTLSCSPISGHRSVSWYQQTPGQGLQFLFEYFSETQRNKGNFPGRFSGRQFSNSRSEMNVSTLELGDSALYLCASSLNSGSWGSSTDTQYFGPGTRLTVL.

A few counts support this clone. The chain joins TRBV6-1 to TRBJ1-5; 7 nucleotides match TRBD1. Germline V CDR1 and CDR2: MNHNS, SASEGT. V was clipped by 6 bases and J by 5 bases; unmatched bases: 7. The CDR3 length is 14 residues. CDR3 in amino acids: CASRSTGAHQPQHF. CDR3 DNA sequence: TGTGCCAGCAGGAGCACAGGGGCCCATCAGCCCCAGCATTTT.

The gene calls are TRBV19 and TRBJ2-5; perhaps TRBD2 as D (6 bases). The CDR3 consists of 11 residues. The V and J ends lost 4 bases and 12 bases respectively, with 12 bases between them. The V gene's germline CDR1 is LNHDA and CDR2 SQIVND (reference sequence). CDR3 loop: CASSTGLIKYF. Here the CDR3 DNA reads TGTGCCAGTAGTACGGGACTGATTAAGTACTTC.

In DNA form, the CDR3 reads TGTGCCAGCAGGACCGGGTCCACCTACGAGCAGTACTTC. This encodes CASRTGSTYEQYF. The chain is built from TRBV6-6 and TRBJ2-7; D not certain. The CDR3 runs 13 residues. Germline values: CDR1 MNHNY, CDR2 SVGAGI (reference sequence). V was clipped by 6 bases and J by 2 bases, with 11 bases between them.

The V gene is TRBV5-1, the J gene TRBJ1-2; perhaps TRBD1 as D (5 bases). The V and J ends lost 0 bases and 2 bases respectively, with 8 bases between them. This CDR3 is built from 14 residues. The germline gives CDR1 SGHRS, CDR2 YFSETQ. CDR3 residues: CASSLDRPNYGYTF. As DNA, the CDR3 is TGCGCCAGCAGCTTGGACAGGCCGAACTATGGCTACACCTTC.

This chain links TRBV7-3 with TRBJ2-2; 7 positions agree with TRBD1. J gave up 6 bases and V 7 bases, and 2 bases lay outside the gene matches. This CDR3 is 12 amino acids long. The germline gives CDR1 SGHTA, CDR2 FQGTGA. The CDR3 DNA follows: TGTGCCAGCAACACAGGGGCCGGGGAGCTGTTTTTT. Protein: CASNTGAGELFF.